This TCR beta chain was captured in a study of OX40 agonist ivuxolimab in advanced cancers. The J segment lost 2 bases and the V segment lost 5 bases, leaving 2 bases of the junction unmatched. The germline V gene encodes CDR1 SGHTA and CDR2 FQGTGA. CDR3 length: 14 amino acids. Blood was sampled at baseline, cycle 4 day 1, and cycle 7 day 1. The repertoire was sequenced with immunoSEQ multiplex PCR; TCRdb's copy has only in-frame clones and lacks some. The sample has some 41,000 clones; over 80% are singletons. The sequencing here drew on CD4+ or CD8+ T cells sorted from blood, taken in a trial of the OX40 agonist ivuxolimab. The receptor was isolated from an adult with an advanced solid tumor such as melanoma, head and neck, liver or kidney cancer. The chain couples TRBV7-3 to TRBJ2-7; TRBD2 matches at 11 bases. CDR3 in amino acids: CASSRLAGPYEQYF. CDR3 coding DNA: TGTGCCAGCAGCCGACTAGCGGGACCCTACGAGCAGTACTTC. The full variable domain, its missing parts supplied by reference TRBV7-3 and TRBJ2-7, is GAGVSQTPSNKVTEKGKYVELRCDPISGHTALYWYRQSLGQGPEFLIYFQGTGAADDSGLPNDRFFAVRPEGSVSTLKIQRTERGDSAVYLCASSRLAGPYEQYFGPGTRLTVT.